These 6 T cell receptor beta chains originate from one sample sequenced in a study of identical twins. A single record per CDR3 protein comes from TCRdb applying MiXCR to the 5' RACE reads. The table lists hundreds of thousands of distinct CDR3 sequences, 8.5% to 9.5% of them singletons. These data were likewise used in another study, on yellow fever vaccine responses in identical twins.

Sample: PBMCs. These receptors all come from a woman aged 18-35 years in good health.

The chain uses TRBV9 and TRBJ2-2; no reliable D call. The germline CDR1 and CDR2 sequences are SGDLS and YYNGEE. V was clipped by 0 bases and J by 0 bases, with 6 bases between them. This CDR3 region has 15 residues. CDR3 sequence: CASSVGIANTGELFF. DNA of the CDR3: TGTGCCAGCAGCGTAGGGATTGCGAACACCGGGGAGCTGTTTTTT.

CDR3 in DNA: TGTGCCAGCAGTACCAATGACTGGCCGACCTACGAGCAGTACTTC. Translation gives CASSTNDWPTYEQYF. The chain recombines TRBV6-2 or TRBV6-3 with TRBJ2-7, with no clear D. V was pared by 5 bases and J by 2 bases, with 16 bases between. Germline CDR1 and CDR2: MNHEY and SVGEGT. The CDR3 sequence is 15 residues long.

The gene calls are TRBV2 and TRBJ2-7; D possibly matches TRBD1 or TRBD2 (5 bases each). Germline V lookup: CDR1 SNHLY, CDR2 FYNNEI. The CDR3 is made up of 15 amino acids. Trimming removed 3 bases at V and 2 bases at J, with 14 bases between. CDR3 sequence reads: CASSDPGRRAYEQYF. The CDR3 DNA follows: TGTGCCAGCAGTGACCCGGGACGCCGAGCCTACGAGCAGTACTTC.

This clonotype was picked up many times. The rearrangement uses TRBV12-3 or TRBV12-4 and TRBJ2-1; 11 nucleotides agree with TRBD2. The CDR3 extends over 14 amino acids. Trimming removed 4 bases from V and 6 bases from J; junction bases left unmatched: 2. CDR3: CASSSSGGSNEQFF. The DNA for the CDR3 is TGTGCCAGCAGTTCTAGCGGGGGGTCCAATGAGCAGTTCTTC.

J is TRBJ2-3 and V is TRBV6-2 or TRBV6-3; 15 positions match TRBD2. The J segment lost 6 bases and the V segment lost 7 bases, leaving 5 bases of the junction unmatched. The CDR3 covers 15 residues. The germline CDR1 and CDR2 sequences are MNHEY and SVGEGT. DNA for the CDR3: TGTGCCAGCACCCTCGGACTAGCGGGAGGGGATACGCAGTATTTT. This sequence encodes CASTLGLAGGDTQYF.

J is TRBJ2-6 and V is TRBV28; D not resolved. The CDR3 totals 14 residues. Germline V CDR1 and CDR2: MDHEN, SYDVKM. Trimming removed 2 bases from V and 4 bases from J, with 6 bases in between. Here the CDR3 DNA reads TGTGCCAGCAGTTTAATCTCCGGGGCCAACGTCCTGACTTTC. Protein product: CASSLISGANVLTF. The full variable domain, with the rest looked up from reference TRBV28 and TRBJ2-6, is DVKVTQSSRYLVKRTGEKVFLECVQDMDHENMFWYRQDPGLGLRLIYFSYDVKMKEKGDIPEGYSVSREKKERFSLILESASTNQTSMYLCASSLISGANVLTFGAGSRLTVL.